This T cell receptor beta chain stems from a study of shared clonotypes between healthy human individuals. Some clones are missing from TCRdb's copy, which holds only in-frame ones; the method was immunoSEQ multiplex PCR. The sample lists roughly 2.5 million clones, 85% to 95% occurring once. Trimming took off 6 bases at V and 4 bases at J, with 15 bases between the two ends. The CDR3 consists of 14 residues. Germline V gives CDR1 KGHSH, CDR2 LQKENI. Sequencing input: naive CD4+ T cells sorted from blood. Regarding subset: CD45RA+ positively selected. V gene TRBV18 combines with J gene TRBJ1-1; D call uncertain. The receptor was isolated from a man between 18 and 35 years old in good health. The CDR3 bases are TGTGCCAGCTCGGAGGACCTTTTGCGCACTGAAGCTTTCTTT. Its protein product is CASSEDLLRTEAFF. Together with reference TRBV18 and TRBJ1-1, the CDR3 gives the full variable domain: NAGVMQNPRHLVRRRGQEARLRCSPMKGHSHVYWYRQLPEEGLKFMVYLQKENIIDESGMPKERFSAEFPKEGPSILRIQQVVRGDSAAYFCASSEDLLRTEAFFGQGTRLTVV.